Here is one TCR beta chain with its context. Its antigen is not identified. This sample is drawn from a study of T cell repertoires in cytomegalovirus infection. Study background: Based on public TCR beta signatures, there were indications of CMV infection and of a matching HLA type.

TCRdb re-called the reads through MiXCR, storing one row per CDR3 protein. In the table there are approximately 630,000 distinct CDR3 sequences, roughly 24% of which are singletons. This CDR3 spans 12 amino acids. The V and J ends lost 10 bases and 5 bases respectively, with 11 bases between them. Study results and caveats: CMV-specific TCR beta clonotypes restricted by HLA-C were the ones dominating the ex vivo response. CMV carriers having the relevant HLA were flagged by cumulative public TCR beta family frequency.

V gene TRBV12-3 or TRBV12-4 combines with J gene TRBJ2-2; perhaps D is TRBD1 or TRBD2 (5 bases each). The TCR originated in a human donor in good health (CMV status not recorded). Some clones in this sample may be carry-over from other donors' samples. The sequenced material came from CD8+ T cells from PBMCs. CDR3 nucleotide sequence: TGTGCCATCCTCTGGGGGACCGGGGAGCTGTTTTTT. Protein: CAILWGTGELFF.